The 24 T cell receptor beta chains below were found in one sample sequenced in a study of molecular identifiers for immune sequencing clone quantification (dated by TCRdb to 2017 to 2018). To prepare the library, PCR was applied. The instrument given in TCRdb is NextSeq 500. TCRdb reprocessed the public reads (quality trimming at Q25 with fastp, clone calling with MiXCR) and kept in-frame beta chains. Rows are unified per CDR3 protein, each entry keeping the most common DNA and genes. The sample table lists nearly 650,000 distinct CDR3 sequences, less than 30% of them with a count of one. The ten top clones hold 0.78% of the sample. Material for sequencing was naive CD8+ T cells from blood, with Jurkat cell RNA spiked in. According to the study, the label for this sample's cell subset or site signals: FACS-sorted CD8+CD4-CCR7+CD45RA+ naive T cells. These receptors originate from a human donor in good health. Some libraries in this study had Jurkat cell RNA spiked in.

The chain carries TRBV4-1 and TRBJ1-3, with no clear D. Trimming cost V 2 bases and J 0 bases, with 11 bases left between them. This CDR3 region has 16 residues. Germline V gives CDR1 MGHRA, CDR2 YSYEKL. The CDR3 loop is CASSQTDWSSGNTIYF. CDR3 DNA: TGCGCCAGCAGCCAAACGGATTGGAGCTCTGGAAACACCATATATTTT.

The rearrangement uses TRBV20-1 and TRBJ1-5; D may be TRBD1 (5 bases). V lost 2 bases to trimming and J lost 5 bases, with 22 bases between them. The CDR3 spans 17 residues. CDR1 is DFQATT, CDR2 SNEGSKA, per germline (reference sequence). CDR3 region: CSARIVTGIESDQPQHF. The CDR3 DNA is TGCAGTGCTAGAATAGTTACAGGAATAGAGAGCGATCAGCCCCAGCATTTT.

On this clonotype itself: The junction does not match germline at one end; this may be a read error. V gene TRBV13 combines with J gene TRBJ2-5, with D unclear. Germline V gives CDR1 PRHDT, CDR2 FYEKMQ (reference sequence). The length of the CDR3 is 17 residues. CDR3 nucleotides: TGTGCCAGCAGCTTAGGCCTAGGGCCCCAGACTCAAGAGACCCGGTACTTC. This codes for CASSLGLGPQTQETRYF.

In regard to this clonotype: A read error is possible here, since a much larger clone lies one base away. The chain is built from TRBV28 and TRBJ2-5; 10 positions match TRBD2. V lost 3 bases and J lost 6; bases outside the gene matches: 7. The CDR3 runs 15 residues. The germline V gene encodes CDR1 MDHEN and CDR2 SYDVKM. The CDR3 loop is CASSFYSGGSKTQYF. The CDR3 coding sequence is TGTGCCAGCAGTTTTTATAGCGGGGGGTCAAAGACCCAGTACTTC.

Here the CDR3 DNA reads TGTGCCAGCAGCCCCACCGGGACAGGGGTTCAGCCCCAGCATTTT. Its translation: CASSPTGTGVQPQHF. The chain joins TRBV7-9 to TRBJ1-5; 10 nucleotides line up with TRBD1. The CDR3 is made up of 15 amino acids. Trimming cost V 5 bases and J 6 bases; bases outside gene matches: 7. Germline CDR1 is SEHNR and CDR2 is FQNEAQ (reference sequence).

The rearrangement links TRBV9 to TRBJ2-2; TRBD1 matches at 9 bases. CDR3 length equals 14 residues. Germline-derived CDR1 and CDR2 are SGDLS and YYNGEE. Germline trimming cut 7 bases from V and 4 bases from J; bases unmatched to any gene: 5. In nucleotides, the CDR3 is TGTGCCAGCGCGAGGGACAGGGTCACCGGGGAGCTGTTTTTT. Protein: CASARDRVTGELFF.

This clonotype was found once. Given a much more abundant clone one base away, this may be a read error. The chain uses TRBV6-5 and TRBJ1-5; D is uncertain. Germline-derived CDR1 and CDR2 are MNHEY and SVGAGI. Trimming pared 5 bases from V and 0 bases from J, leaving 17 bases between. This CDR3 spans 17 amino acids. The DNA of the CDR3 is TGTGCCAGCAGTCCCATCCCTTCAGGATATAGCAATCAGCCCCAGCATTTT. It encodes CASSPIPSGYSNQPQHF.

There are many counts of this clonotype. V usage is TRBV4-2 and J usage is TRBJ2-7; possible D gene TRBD2, 6 bases. Between the trimmed V and J ends, which lost 3 bases and 0 bases, there was a span of 9 bases. The germline gives CDR1 LGHNA, CDR2 YNFKEQ. The CDR3 length is 14 residues. The CDR3: CASSHGRGSYEQYF. In nucleotides, the CDR3 is TGTGCCAGCAGCCACGGGCGGGGCTCCTACGAGCAGTACTTC.

This clonotype was seen only a few times. Being one base from a much bigger clone, this may be a read error. V usage is TRBV7-2 and J usage is TRBJ2-1; 13 positions match TRBD2. Germline V lookup: CDR1 SGHTA, CDR2 FQGNSA. The CDR3 is made up of 18 amino acids. Written as DNA, the CDR3 is TGTGCCAGCAGCGTAGCGTATGTGGGACTAGCGGGAAGCAATGAGCAGTTCTTC. This translates into CASSVAYVGLAGSNEQFF.

This clonotype was observed a handful of times. The gene calls are TRBV9 and TRBJ1-2; the match to TRBD1 covers 7 bases. CDR3 length: 15 amino acids. Germline trimming cut 3 bases from V and 2 bases from J; bases unmatched to any gene: 7. In germline, CDR1 is SGDLS, CDR2 YYNGEE. The CDR3 region is CASSAGDRDNYGYTF. CDR3 DNA sequence: TGTGCCAGCAGCGCGGGTGACAGGGACAACTATGGCTACACCTTC.

In its sample, this clonotype was seen many times. The rearrangement links TRBV29-1 to TRBJ2-2, with D possibly being TRBD1 (5 bases). V gave up 7 bases and J gave up 1 base, with 16 bases separating them. There are 15 residues in the CDR3. Looked up from germline, CDR1 is SQVTM and CDR2 is ANQGSEA. The chain's CDR3 is CSAQGGALNTGELFF. The CDR3, as DNA: TGCAGCGCTCAGGGTGGGGCTTTGAACACCGGGGAGCTGTTTTTT.

This clonotype was recorded at least ten times. The rearrangement uses TRBV9 and TRBJ2-3, with D perhaps matching TRBD1 (5 bases). This CDR3 spans 15 amino acids. Germline V CDR1 and CDR2: SGDLS, YYNGEE. V was clipped by 1 base and J by 1 base, with 10 bases between them. The CDR3 region has the DNA TGTGCCAGCAGCGTATTGGCCAGGGGCACAGATACGCAGTATTTT. Translated: CASSVLARGTDTQYF.

With respect to this clonotype: A much more abundant neighbour one base away suggests this may be a read error. The V gene is TRBV7-3, the J gene TRBJ2-7; 8 positions agree with TRBD1. The germline V gene encodes CDR1 SGHTA and CDR2 FQGTGA. The CDR3 totals 15 residues. CDR3 nucleotides: TGTGCCCGCAGCCTTACCGGGACAGGAACCTACGAGCAGTACTTC. Its translation: CARSLTGTGTYEQYF.

This clonotype was seen once. A much larger clone lies a single base off, so this may be a read error. The chain recombines TRBV28 with TRBJ2-1; D uncertain. The V end was cut by 6 bases, the J end by 8 bases, with 14 bases between. Germline CDR1 is MDHEN and CDR2 is SYDVKM. This CDR3 has 13 residues. The DNA of the CDR3 is TGTGCCAGCAGGCGAGAGAGTTCCGATGAGCAGTTCTTC. Its translation is CASRRESSDEQFF.

This clonotype was seen a few times. CDR3 sequence: CASSDPGTGENTGELFF. CDR3 in DNA: TGTGCCAGCAGCGACCCGGGGACAGGGGAGAACACCGGGGAGCTGTTTTTT. V is TRBV7-7 and J is TRBJ2-2; 10 bases map to TRBD1. This CDR3 has 17 residues. The V gene end was trimmed by 5 bases and the J gene end by 1 base; junction bases not matched to a gene: 7. Germline assignment: CDR1 SSHAT and CDR2 FNYEAQ (reference sequence).

Only a few counts were recorded for this clonotype. The chain employs TRBV19 and TRBJ2-1, with 9 bases lining up with TRBD2. The CDR3 loop spans 17 amino acids. Unmatched junction bases numbered 14, after V lost 7 bases and J lost 4 bases. Germline loops: CDR1 LNHDA, CDR2 SQIVND (reference sequence). The CDR3 coding sequence is TGTGCCAGTACGGCGGGAGGGCCTCTCTTAGGGTACAATGAGCAGTTCTTC. The encoded protein is CASTAGGPLLGYNEQFF. Supplemented by reference TRBV19 and TRBJ2-1, the full variable domain reads DGGITQSPKYLFRKEGQNVTLSCEQNLNHDAMYWYRQDPGQGLRLIYYSQIVNDFQKGDIAEGYSVSREKKESFPLTVTSAQKNPTAFYLCASTAGGPLLGYNEQFFGPGTRLTVL.

This clonotype has just a few counts. The chain combines TRBV15 with TRBJ1-4, with 8 bases fitting TRBD1. V lost 1 base, J lost 4 bases, and 11 bases stayed unmatched. Germline V gene sequence: CDR1 LNHNV, CDR2 YYDKDF (reference sequence). This CDR3 has 18 residues. CDR3 nucleotides: TGTGCCACCAGCAGAGCAATGGGCAGGGGGCGTTATAATGAAAAACTGTTTTTT. Protein: CATSRAMGRGRYNEKLFF. Filled out from reference TRBV15 and TRBJ1-4, the complete variable domain reads DAMVIQNPRYQVTQFGKPVTLSCSQTLNHNVMYWYQQKSSQAPKLLFHYYDKDFNNEADTPDNFQSRRPNTSFCFLDIRSPGLGDTAMYLCATSRAMGRGRYNEKLFFGSGTQLSVL.

A few counts support this clonotype. This chain joins TRBV12-3 or TRBV12-4 and TRBJ2-7; 8 nucleotides line up with TRBD1. The CDR3 loop spans 16 amino acids. V was pared by 6 bases and J by 2 bases, with 12 bases of the junction left unmatched. CDR3 sequence: CASRGYTGQATYEQYF. As DNA, the CDR3 is TGTGCCAGCAGGGGTTATACGGGACAGGCTACCTACGAGCAGTACTTC.

In this sample, this clonotype turned up a few times. V and J are TRBV27 and TRBJ2-2, with D uncertain. The CDR3 totals 13 residues. Germline V gives CDR1 MNHEY, CDR2 SMNVEV (reference sequence). Trimming shortened V by 6 bases and J by 4 bases, and 9 bases separated the two germline ends. CDR3 DNA sequence: TGTGCCAGCAGGGAGCTCGGCACCGGGGAGCTGTTTTTT. Its translation: CASRELGTGELFF.

As for this clonotype: Since no conserved phenylalanine or tryptophan closes the CDR3, a read error is the likely cause. The chain uses TRBV4-1 and TRBJ1-5; D gene unclear. Germline lookup yields CDR1 MGHRA and CDR2 YSYEKL. The CDR3 length is 14 residues. V was clipped by 4 bases and J by 0 bases, with 7 bases between them. The CDR3 protein is CASSPVSSNQPQHS. The CDR3, as DNA: TGCGCCAGCAGCCCGGTCAGTAGCAATCAGCCCCAGCATTCT.

This clonotype was counted at least ten times. J is TRBJ2-6 and V is TRBV27, with D possibly matching TRBD1 (5 bases). The germline gives CDR1 MNHEY, CDR2 SMNVEV (reference sequence). Trimming stripped 4 bases from V and 1 base from J, with 5 bases between. CDR3 length: 14 residues. CDR3 in DNA: TGTGCCAGCAGTTCAGGGTCTGGGGCCAACGTCCTGACTTTC. Its translation: CASSSGSGANVLTF.

This clonotype occurred a few times. The V and J genes are TRBV9 and TRBJ2-7, with D possibly TRBD1 on 5 matching bases. The CDR3 contains 13 residues. Germline CDR1 and CDR2: SGDLS and YYNGEE. Trimming cost V 1 base and J 6 bases, with 11 bases left between them. The CDR3 reads CASSVSGSGEQYF. The CDR3 nucleotides are TGTGCCAGCAGCGTATCAGGGTCGGGCGAGCAGTACTTC.

The rearrangement links TRBV7-8 to TRBJ2-7, with a weak D call TRBD1 (5 bases). The CDR3 contains 15 residues. V was shortened by 1 base and J by 0 bases, with 10 bases between the two germline ends. The germline V gene encodes CDR1 SGHVS and CDR2 FQNEAQ. This CDR3 is CASSLETGLSYEQYF. CDR3 coding DNA: TGTGCCAGCAGCTTAGAAACAGGTCTCTCCTACGAGCAGTACTTC.

The sample holds a few counts of this clonotype. The rearrangement joins TRBV12-3 or TRBV12-4 to TRBJ2-3; no clear D. The CDR3 totals 13 residues. The V and J ends lost 4 bases and 2 bases respectively, with 7 bases between them. CDR3 protein: CASSYLPTDTQYF. CDR3 bases: TGTGCCAGCAGTTACCTGCCCACAGATACGCAGTATTTT.